This entry lists 6 T cell receptor beta chains sequenced from one sample in a study of post-analysis software for immune sequencing data. General observations from the study: Controls showed lower frequencies than patients for several TRBV segments, and TRBV5-6, TRBV5-1 and TRBV20-1 were among these.

For these receptors, no antigen is known. TCR beta cDNA libraries included unique molecular identifiers. Each CDR3 protein gets one entry after TCRdb re-called the PCR reads with MiXCR. The table lists about 770,000 distinct CDR3 sequences, 40% to 55% of them singletons. Sample: blood. These receptors were obtained from a girl aged 10 to 17 with multiple sclerosis.

This chain uses TRBV12-3 or TRBV12-4 with TRBJ2-5, with D tentatively TRBD2 (6 bases). The J call may be incorrect, as the DNA end agrees better with TRBJ2-7. The CDR3 is 14 residues long. CDR3 in DNA: TGTGCCAGCAGCCCCGGGGGTCCTCTCGCCGAGCAGTACTTC. Residues: CASSPGGPLAEQYF.

In its sample, this clonotype was seen a few times. This sequence joins TRBV27 and TRBJ2-1; the D gene is possibly TRBD2 (6 bases). Per the germline V gene, CDR1 is MNHEY and CDR2 is SMNVEV (reference sequence). V was trimmed by 2 bases and J by 4 bases, leaving 12 bases between them. The CDR3 totals 15 residues. The CDR3 spells CASSLGTSPYNEQFF. Here the CDR3 DNA reads TGTGCCAGCAGTTTAGGTACTAGCCCTTACAATGAGCAGTTCTTC.

The chain combines TRBV12-3 or TRBV12-4 with TRBJ1-1, with TRBD1 as a possible D gene (5 bases). This CDR3 comprises 14 residues. V was cut by 6 bases and J by 1 base, with 12 bases left in between. CDR3 nucleotide sequence: TGTGCCAGCAGGACAATGACAGAGAACACTGAAGCTTTCTTT. Amino acids: CASRTMTENTEAFF.

The rearrangement uses TRBV29-1 and TRBJ2-3; tentatively, D is TRBD2 (6 bases). CDR1 is SQVTM, CDR2 ANQGSEA, per germline. The CDR3 runs 15 residues. V dropped 0 bases and J dropped 2 bases, with 12 bases sitting between them. DNA of the CDR3: TGCAGCGTTGAAGATGGGGGGTCCTTCACAGATACGCAGTATTTT. Its protein is CSVEDGGSFTDTQYF.

The chain combines TRBV15 with TRBJ2-5; 7 bases are shared with TRBD2. The CDR3 loop spans 17 amino acids. V lost 0 bases and J lost 1; bases outside the gene matches: 8. Germline CDR1 is LNHNV and CDR2 is YYDKDF (reference sequence). CDR3 bases: TGTGCCACCAGCAGAGATACCGGGACTAAGCTCCAAGAGACCCAGTACTTC. This codes for CATSRDTGTKLQETQYF.

The V gene is TRBV6-1, the J gene TRBJ2-3, with TRBD2 matching over 14 bases. V shed 7 bases, J shed 2 bases, and the junction held 2 bases outside the gene matches. Germline V gene lookup returns CDR1 MNHNS and CDR2 SASEGT. The CDR3 runs to 15 residues. Written as DNA, the CDR3 is TGTGCCAGCACGGGACTAGCGGGAGACACAGATACGCAGTATTTT. Translation: CASTGLAGDTDTQYF.